This T cell receptor beta chain was captured in a study of identical twins. The study's findings and limits: Those out-of-frame alpha sequences shared by twins showed an excess of low generation probability. Monozygotic twin pairs showed more out-of-frame TCR alpha sharing than models estimated. Carriage of fewer insertions was seen in abundant cord blood beta clonotypes, whereas memory repertoires showed none.

This clonotype showed up just a few times. Its antigen is not known. TCRdb reprocessed the 5' RACE reads via MiXCR and lists one record per CDR3 protein. The table records about 530,000 distinct CDR3 sequences, approximately 20% of them present only once. The germline CDR1 and CDR2 sequences are MNHNS and SASEGT. CDR3 size: 12 residues. V was shortened by 0 bases and J by 3 bases, with 3 bases between the two germline ends. The same sample was also used in a study of yellow fever vaccine responses in identical twins. As reported in that work: Twins reportedly had a vaccine T cell response that seemed partly convergent, partly personalized.

Sequenced: CD4+ T cells sorted from blood. V and J are TRBV6-1 and TRBJ2-7, with no clear D. This TCR was recovered from a woman under 30 in good health. CDR3 nucleotide sequence: TGTGCCAGCAGTGAAGCAGGCTACGAGCAGTACGTC. It yields the protein CASSEAGYEQYV.